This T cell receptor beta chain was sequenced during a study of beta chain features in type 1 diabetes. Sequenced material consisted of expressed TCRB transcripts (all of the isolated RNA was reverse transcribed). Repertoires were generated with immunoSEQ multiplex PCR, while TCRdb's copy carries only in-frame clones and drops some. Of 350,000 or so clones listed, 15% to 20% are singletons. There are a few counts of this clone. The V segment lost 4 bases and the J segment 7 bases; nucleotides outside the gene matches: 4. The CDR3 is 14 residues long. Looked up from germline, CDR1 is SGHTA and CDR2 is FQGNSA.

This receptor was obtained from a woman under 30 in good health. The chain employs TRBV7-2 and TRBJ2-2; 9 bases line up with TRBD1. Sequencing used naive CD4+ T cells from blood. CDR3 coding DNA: TGTGCCAGCAGCTCGGGACAGGGCGGCGGGGAGCTGTTTTTT. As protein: CASSSGQGGGELFF.